The rows below give T cell receptor beta chains drawn from one sample of a study of patients and donors after allogeneic stem cell transplantation. From the RT-PCR reads, TCRdb called clonotypes with MiXCR, one entry per CDR3 protein. The table has roughly 880,000 distinct CDR3 sequences, roughly 17% seen once. The sample consisted of blood, either unsorted or a sorted T cell fraction (not recorded which). The receptors stem from a human donor who was either an allogeneic HSCT recipient or a stem cell or donor lymphocyte infusion donor (not recorded which). It is not recorded whose cells these are; they may come from a transplant donor. Each CDR3 is given with its conserved first and last residue. D genes are given only for firm matches. Clone size, where shown, is once, few, many, or a class for clones that have expanded.

>many|14|TRBD1|TRBJ1-1|TRBV7-2
CASSPDRGRIQAFF
TGTGCCAGCAGCCCAGACAGGGGGCGGATTCAAGCTTTCTTT
>-|16|TRBD1|TRBJ1-6|TRBV3-1
CASSRATGTGDSPLHF
TGTGCCAGCAGCCGCGCGACAGGAACAGGGGATTCACCCCTCCACTTT
>few|13|-|TRBJ2-2|TRBV5-4
CAISTLNTGELFF
TGTGCGATCAGTACCCTGAACACCGGGGAGCTGTTTTTT
>few|15|TRBD1|TRBJ1-5|TRBV19
CASSLRTGLDQPQHF
TGTGCCAGTAGTCTGAGGACAGGCCTTGATCAGCCCCAGCATTTT
>few|16|TRBD2|TRBJ2-4|TRBV11-2
CASSLGGSREGIIQYF
TGTGCCAGCAGCTTAGGGGGGAGCCGGGAGGGTATCATTCAGTACTTC
>-|14|-|TRBJ2-7|TRBV4-3
CASSQGGSPYEQYF
TGCGCCAGCAGCCAAGGGGGTTCCCCCTACGAGCAGTACTTC
>-|19|-|TRBJ1-3|TRBV7-6
CASSLALRWDGYSGNTIYF
TGTGCCAGCAGCTTAGCGCTACGCTGGGACGGTTACTCTGGAAACACCATATATTTT
>many|16|TRBD1|TRBJ1-6|TRBV12-3/TRBV12-4
CASSIQGNRGNSPLHF
TGTGCCAGCAGCATACAGGGGAACAGGGGAAATTCACCCCTCCACTTT
>few|12|-|TRBJ1-5|TRBV18
CASSRTYQPQHF
TGTGCCAGCTCACGCACATATCAGCCCCAGCATTTT
>-|12|-|TRBJ1-1|TRBV20-1
CSATGPVTEAFF
TGCAGTGCTACCGGGCCGGTCACTGAAGCTTTCTTT
>few|14|-|TRBJ1-2|TRBV12-3/TRBV12-4
CASSPALIDYGYTF
TGTGCCAGCAGTCCGGCCCTGATTGACTATGGCTACACCTTC
>few|15|-|TRBJ2-2|TRBV5-1
CASSLSGKETGELFF
TGCGCCAGCAGCTTGTCAGGGAAGGAAACCGGGGAGCTGTTTTTT
>few|13|-|TRBJ2-1|TRBV30
CAWSTAPSPVQFF
TGTGCCTGGAGTACGGCGCCCTCGCCCGTGCAGTTCTTC
>-|11|-|TRBJ1-1|TRBV6-6
CASSPVTEAFF
TGTGCCAGCAGCCCGGTCACTGAAGCTTTCTTT
>-|15|-|TRBJ1-1|TRBV10-3
CAISEPSKFLTEAFF
TGTGCCATCAGTGAGCCATCCAAGTTTCTTACTGAAGCTTTCTTT
>-|16|TRBD1|TRBJ2-1|TRBV14
CASSPRTGGSYNEQFF
TGTGCCAGCAGCCCGAGGACAGGGGGATCCTACAATGAGCAGTTCTTC
>few|15|TRBD2|TRBJ2-7|TRBV12-5
CASGILAGVLHEQYF
TGTGCTAGTGGTATTCTAGCGGGGGTTCTCCACGAGCAGTACTTC
>few|16|TRBD1|TRBJ1-2|TRBV12-5
CASTDPPRGPNYGYTF
TGTGCTAGTACGGATCCCCCGAGGGGGCCTAACTATGGCTACACCTTC
>many|13|-|TRBJ2-2|TRBV24-1
CATSDLVTGELFF
TGTGCCACCAGTGATTTGGTCACCGGGGAGCTGTTTTTT
>few|16|TRBD1|TRBJ2-5|TRBV5-1
CASRIPTGTGHETQYF
TGCGCCAGCAGGATCCCGACCGGGACAGGGCACGAGACCCAGTACTTC
>-|12|-|TRBJ2-5|TRBV19
CASSWARGTQYF
TGTGCCAGTAGTTGGGCGAGAGGGACCCAGTACTTC
>many|14|TRBD2|TRBJ2-3|TRBV12-3/TRBV12-4
CASSSLAGTDTQYF
TGTGCCAGCAGTTCTTTAGCGGGTACAGATACGCAGTATTTT
>-|15|-|TRBJ1-4|TRBV7-8
CATSSEGATNEKLFF
TGTGCCACCAGCTCCGAGGGTGCAACTAATGAAAAACTGTTTTTT
>-|15|-|TRBJ2-7|TRBV7-2
CASSLADFGAYEQYF
TGTGCCAGCAGCTTAGCGGACTTTGGGGCCTACGAGCAGTACTTC
>-|14|-|TRBJ1-1|TRBV20-1
CSARDPRQPPEAFF
TGCAGTGCTAGAGATCCCCGACAACCTCCTGAAGCTTTCTTT
>-|12|-|TRBJ1-1|TRBV20-1
CSASRISTEAFF
TGCAGTGCTTCCCGGATAAGCACTGAAGCTTTCTTT